This T cell receptor beta chain was identified in a study of fetal regulatory T cell absence and autoimmunity. Only in-frame clones appear in the TCRdb table, and some are missing; sequencing was by immunoSEQ multiplex PCR. The sample has about 95,000 clones; less than 80% are singletons. After removal of 4 bases from V and 3 bases from J, the junction contained 8 bases not matched to a gene. Looked up from germline, CDR1 is ENHRY and CDR2 is SYGVKD. The CDR3 length is 15 residues. The chain joins TRBV10-3 to TRBJ2-5, with 7 bases aligning to TRBD2. Input material: pancreas tissue. This clonotype originated in a male donor with IPEX syndrome. In DNA form, the CDR3 reads TGTGCCATCAGTGTTCACCGGGACTATGAAGAGACCCAGTACTTC. It codes for CAISVHRDYEETQYF.